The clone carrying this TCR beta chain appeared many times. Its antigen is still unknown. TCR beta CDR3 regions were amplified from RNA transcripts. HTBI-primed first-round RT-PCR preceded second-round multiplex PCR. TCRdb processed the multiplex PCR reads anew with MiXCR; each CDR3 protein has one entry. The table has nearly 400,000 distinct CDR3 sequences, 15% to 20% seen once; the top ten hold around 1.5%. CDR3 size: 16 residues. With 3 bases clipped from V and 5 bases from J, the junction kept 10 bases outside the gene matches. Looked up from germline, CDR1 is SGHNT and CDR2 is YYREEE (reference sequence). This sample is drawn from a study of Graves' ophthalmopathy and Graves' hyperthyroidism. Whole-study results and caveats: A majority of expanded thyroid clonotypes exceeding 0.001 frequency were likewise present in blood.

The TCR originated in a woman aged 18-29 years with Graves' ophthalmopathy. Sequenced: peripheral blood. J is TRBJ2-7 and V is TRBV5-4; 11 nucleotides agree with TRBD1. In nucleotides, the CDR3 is TGTGCCAGCAGCTCACCCCCGGGACAGGGGGTACACGAGCAGTACTTC. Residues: CASSSPPGQGVHEQYF.